This T cell receptor beta chain was captured by sequencing in a study of OX40 agonist ivuxolimab in advanced cancers. The wider study: Past anti-PD-1, anti-PD-L1 or anti-CTLA-4 therapy was accepted, and roughly 38% had received some.

The protocol was immunoSEQ multiplex PCR, while the TCRdb copy is restricted to in-frame clones and leaves out a portion. The sample includes about 120,000 clones, 85% to 90% of them seen just once. The germline gives CDR1 SGHTA, CDR2 FQGNSA. The CDR3 covers 16 residues. Trimming shortened V by 2 bases and J by 2 bases, and 16 bases separated the two germline ends. The chain combines TRBV7-2 with TRBJ2-7, with a tentative D call TRBD2 (5 bases). Sequencing used CD4+ or CD8+ T cells sorted from blood, obtained in a trial of the OX40 agonist ivuxolimab. This receptor was identified in an adult with an advanced solid tumor such as melanoma, head and neck, liver or kidney cancer. The CDR3 loop is CASSLQGAALAYEQYF. Written as DNA, the CDR3 is TGTGCCAGCAGCTTACAAGGAGCGGCCCTAGCCTACGAGCAGTACTTC. Based on the CDR3 plus reference TRBV7-2 and TRBJ2-7, the full variable domain is GAGVSQSPSNKVTEKGKDVELRCDPISGHTALYWYRQSLGQGLEFLIYFQGNSAPDKSGLPSDRFSAERTGGSVSTLTIQRTQQEDSAVYLCASSLQGAALAYEQYFGPGTRLTVT.